Listed below are T cell receptor beta chains from one sample, sequenced in a study of T cells in Graves' hyperthyroidism and ophthalmopathy. TCRdb reprocessed the multiplex PCR reads via MiXCR and lists one record per CDR3 protein. The data contain about 480,000 distinct CDR3 sequences, around an eighth of them singletons. Specimen: blood. Source of these receptors: a woman younger than 35 with Graves' hyperthyroidism. Both conserved end residues are part of each CDR3. Each record gives: CDR3 DNA, CDR3 protein, D gene, V gene, clone size, J gene. The D gene is left open where the match is weak. For some rows the clone size is stated as once, few or many, or as a class when expanded; others skip it.

TGTGCCAGCAGCACCTATGCCGAGAATGGCTACACCTTC	CASSTYAENGYTF	NA	TRBV7-2	many	TRBJ1-2
TGTGCCAGTAGCTCCTTAGCGGGAGGGAATGAGCAGTTCTTC	CASSSLAGGNEQFF	TRBD2	TRBV19	many	TRBJ2-1
TGCAGTGCTAGAAGCGGGAGCTCCAAGGGGAATGAGCAGTTCTTC	CSARSGSSKGNEQFF	TRBD2	TRBV20-1	many	TRBJ2-1
TGTGCCAGCAGTCCGGACAGCATGAACACTGAAGCTTTCTTT	CASSPDSMNTEAFF	NA	TRBV12-3/TRBV12-4	many	TRBJ1-1
TGCAGTGCTCCTAATCCAGGGGGCGGGTACGAGCAGTACTTC	CSAPNPGGGYEQYF	TRBD1	TRBV20-1	many	TRBJ2-7
TGTGCCAGCAGTTTAGCGCAAGGAAACACCATATATTTT	CASSLAQGNTIYF	NA	TRBV12-3/TRBV12-4	many	TRBJ1-3
TGTGCCACCAGCAGAGATGGGGGGCAGGCTGAGCAGTTCTTC	CATSRDGGQAEQFF	NA	TRBV15	many	TRBJ2-1
TGTGCCAGCAGTGCGGGCAGAAACTCCTACGAGCAGTACTTC	CASSAGRNSYEQYF	NA	TRBV6-1	NA	TRBJ2-7
TGTGCCAGCAGTAAAGCTAGCGGGGTCCCCGGGGAGCTGTTTTTT	CASSKASGVPGELFF	TRBD2	TRBV27	many	TRBJ2-2
TGTGCCAGCTCACCATCCGGGGCGGTGACTGACAATGGCTACACCTTC	CASSPSGAVTDNGYTF	NA	TRBV18	few	TRBJ1-2
TGCGCCAGCAGCTTGGTATGGATCCGCACAGGGACGGAAGCTTTCTTT	CASSLVWIRTGTEAFF	NA	TRBV5-1	many	TRBJ1-1
TGTGCCAGCAGTATCAGTCGTGGCGGACAGGGGTATGGCTACACCTTC	CASSISRGGQGYGYTF	TRBD1	TRBV27	many	TRBJ1-2
TGTGCCAGCAGTCCGTACGGAAACACTGAAGCTTTCTTT	CASSPYGNTEAFF	NA	TRBV2	NA	TRBJ1-1
TGTGCCAGCAGCCCCCGGACGGGTACTGAAGCTTTCTTT	CASSPRTGTEAFF	NA	TRBV9	NA	TRBJ1-1
TGTGCCAGCAGCGGCTCCGGGACTAGCGTTGATGAGCAGTTCTTC	CASSGSGTSVDEQFF	TRBD2	TRBV5-4	NA	TRBJ2-1
TGCAGTGCCAGCCACGGGACAGGGACCGCTTACACCTTC	CSASHGTGTAYTF	TRBD1	TRBV20-1	few	TRBJ1-2
TGTGCCAGCAGAAAACAGGGCTCTGGGGCCAACGTCCTGACTTTC	CASRKQGSGANVLTF	NA	TRBV6-1	few	TRBJ2-6
TGCAGTGTCTCTGGAGGCGGGAGGGCCTCCAATGAGCAGTTCTTC	CSVSGGGRASNEQFF	TRBD2	TRBV20-1	few	TRBJ2-1
TGTGCCAGCAGTGATGACAGAATTGGGGCCAACGTCCCGACTTTC	CASSDDRIGANVPTF	NA	TRBV2	NA	TRBJ2-6
TGCAGTGCTAGGGCTGGAAACACCATATATTTT	CSARAGNTIYF	NA	TRBV20-1	few	TRBJ1-3
TGTGCCAGCAGTTCCCCTAGTTCCGTTCGAGGGGATACGCAGTATTTT	CASSSPSSVRGDTQYF	NA	TRBV28	many	TRBJ2-3
TGTGCCAGCAGTGAAGGTAGCGGGAGGGCCGAACGAGAGACCCAGTACTTC	CASSEGSGRAERETQYF	TRBD2	TRBV2	NA	TRBJ2-5
TGCAGTGCCCGTACTAACACAGGGGAGGAGACCCAGTACTTC	CSARTNTGEETQYF	TRBD1	TRBV20-1	many	TRBJ2-5
TGTGCCAGTAGTATAGATCTCCTAAGGGCCGAGCAGCCCCAGCATTTT	CASSIDLLRAEQPQHF	NA	TRBV19	few	TRBJ1-5
TGCAGTGCTAGCGGGAACGCCTACGAGCAGTACTTC	CSASGNAYEQYF	NA	TRBV20-1	NA	TRBJ2-7
TGTGCCACCAGCAGAGATAGGAAGGCTAGCGGGTCCTACGAGCAGTACTTC	CATSRDRKASGSYEQYF	TRBD2	TRBV15	many	TRBJ2-7
TGTGCCAGCAGCACAGCTTACAATCAGCCCCAGCATTTT	CASSTAYNQPQHF	NA	TRBV28	few	TRBJ1-5
TGTGCCAGCAGTATCACTAGCGGGAGAACAGATACGCAGTATTTT	CASSITSGRTDTQYF	TRBD2	TRBV12-3/TRBV12-4	many	TRBJ2-3
TGTGCCAGCAGTATCAGGGGTTTGGAGACCCAGTACTTC	CASSIRGLETQYF	NA	TRBV19	many	TRBJ2-5
TGTGCCAGTAGTATAGGGCTCTCGACCTACGAGCAGTACTTC	CASSIGLSTYEQYF	NA	TRBV19	many	TRBJ2-7
TGCAGTGCTAGAGAGACGCCGGGACATACTTATCAGCCCCAGCATTTT	CSARETPGHTYQPQHF	NA	TRBV20-1	NA	TRBJ1-5